The rows below give T cell receptor beta chains drawn from one sample of a study of T cell changes during pregnancy in multiple sclerosis. Profiled with immunoSEQ multiplex PCR; TCRdb holds only in-frame clones, not every one. The sample includes around 70,000 clones, 80% to 95% seen only once; the top ten take just under 2%. Sequenced here: peripheral blood, sampled in the second trimester of pregnancy. These receptors all come from a female donor with multiple sclerosis, enrolled in a pregnancy study. Each CDR3 is given with its conserved first and last residue. The order of the fields is CDR3 protein, CDR3 DNA, J gene, clone size, V gene, D gene. D genes are given only for firm matches. Where a row states a size, it is once, few, many or the class of an expanded clone; other rows omit it.

CASSIRSGPPEYF TGTGCCAGTAGTATCCGAAGCGGCCCCCCGGAGTACTTC TRBJ2-7 NA TRBV19 NA
CASSGGAGRTEAFF TGTGCCAGTAGTGGAGGGGCGGGACGGACTGAAGCTTTCTTT TRBJ1-1 NA TRBV19 NA
CASSLLAGGHYF TGTGCCAGCAGTTTACTAGCGGGAGGGCATTACTTC TRBJ2-7 NA TRBV28 TRBD2
CASSVAGGEKYFPYEQYF TGTGCCAGCAGCGTAGCGGGGGGGGAGAAATACTTCCCCTACGAGCAGTACTTC TRBJ2-7 NA TRBV9 TRBD2
CASSSRGMDNSPLHF TGTGCCAGCAGCTCCAGGGGGATGGATAATTCACCCCTCCACTTT TRBJ1-6 NA TRBV5-5 TRBD1
CASSPAGARGQPQHF TGTGCCAGCTCACCTGCAGGGGCGCGAGGTCAGCCCCAGCATTTT TRBJ1-5 NA TRBV18 NA
CASSYTRAPLHF TGTGCCAGCAGTTACACCAGGGCTCCCCTCCACTTT TRBJ1-6 NA TRBV6-5 NA
CAISGGSNNEQFF TGTGCCATCAGTGGAGGGAGTAACAATGAGCAGTTCTTC TRBJ2-1 NA TRBV10-3 NA
CASSEATSGAGELFF TGTGCCAGCAGTGAAGCAACTAGCGGGGCCGGGGAGCTGTTTTTT TRBJ2-2 NA TRBV6-1 TRBD2
CASSVIQGPATNEKLFF TGTGCCAGCAGTGTAATACAGGGGCCTGCAACTAATGAAAAACTGTTTTTT TRBJ1-4 NA TRBV28 TRBD1
CASSIGPTFPNEKLFF TGTGCCAGTAGTATTGGGCCCACGTTCCCTAATGAAAAACTGTTTTTT TRBJ1-4 few TRBV19 NA
CASRAGAQETQYF TGTGCCAGCAGGGCAGGGGCGCAAGAGACCCAGTACTTC TRBJ2-5 NA TRBV2 NA
CASSYTGIAEEKLFF TGCGCCAGCAGTTATACAGGGATTGCAGAAGAAAAACTGTTTTTT TRBJ1-4 NA TRBV5-1 NA
CASSARQTYNEQFF TGTGCCAGCAGCGCCAGACAAACCTACAATGAGCAGTTCTTC TRBJ2-1 once TRBV9 NA
CASATDWNTEAFF TGTGCCAGCGCGACCGACTGGAACACTGAAGCTTTCTTT TRBJ1-1 once TRBV18 NA
CASSSRVEREKLFF TGTGCCAGCAGCTCCAGGGTGGAGCGTGAAAAACTGTTTTTT TRBJ1-4 NA TRBV5-4 NA
CAWSVGGAARETQYF TGTGCCTGGAGTGTCGGGGGGGCCGCGAGAGAGACCCAGTACTTC TRBJ2-5 NA TRBV30 TRBD2